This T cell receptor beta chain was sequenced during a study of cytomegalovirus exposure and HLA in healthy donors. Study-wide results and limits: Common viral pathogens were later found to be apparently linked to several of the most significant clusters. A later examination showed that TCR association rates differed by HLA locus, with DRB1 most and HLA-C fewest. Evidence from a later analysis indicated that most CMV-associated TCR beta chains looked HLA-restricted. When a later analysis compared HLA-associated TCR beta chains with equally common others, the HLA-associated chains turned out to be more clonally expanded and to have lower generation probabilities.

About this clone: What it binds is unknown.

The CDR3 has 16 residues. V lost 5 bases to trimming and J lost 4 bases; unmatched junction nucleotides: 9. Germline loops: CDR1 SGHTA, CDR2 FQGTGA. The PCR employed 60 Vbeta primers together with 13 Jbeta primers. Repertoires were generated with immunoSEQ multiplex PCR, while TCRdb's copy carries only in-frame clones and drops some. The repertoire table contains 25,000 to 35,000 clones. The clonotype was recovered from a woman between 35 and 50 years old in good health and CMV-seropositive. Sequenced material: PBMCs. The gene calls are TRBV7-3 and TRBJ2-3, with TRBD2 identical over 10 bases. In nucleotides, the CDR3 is TGTGCCAGCAGCCCCAGGCTAGCGGGAGTTGCAGATACGCAGTATTTT. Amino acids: CASSPRLAGVADTQYF. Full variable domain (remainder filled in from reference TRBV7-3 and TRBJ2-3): GAGVSQTPSNKVTEKGKYVELRCDPISGHTALYWYRQSLGQGPEFLIYFQGTGAADDSGLPNDRFFAVRPEGSVSTLKIQRTERGDSAVYLCASSPRLAGVADTQYFGPGTRLTVL.